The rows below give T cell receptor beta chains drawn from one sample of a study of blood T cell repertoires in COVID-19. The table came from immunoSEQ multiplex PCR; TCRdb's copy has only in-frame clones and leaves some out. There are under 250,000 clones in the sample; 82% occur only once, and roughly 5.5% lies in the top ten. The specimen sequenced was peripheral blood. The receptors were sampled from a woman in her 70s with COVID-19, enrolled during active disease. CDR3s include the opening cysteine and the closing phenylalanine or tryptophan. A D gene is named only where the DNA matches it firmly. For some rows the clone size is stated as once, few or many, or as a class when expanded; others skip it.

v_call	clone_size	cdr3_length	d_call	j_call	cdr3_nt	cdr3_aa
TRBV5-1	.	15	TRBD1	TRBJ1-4	TGCGCCAGCAGCCCCGGGAGCCAGGGGGATGAAAAACTGTTTTTT	CASSPGSQGDEKLFF
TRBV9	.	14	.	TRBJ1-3	TGTGCCAGCAGCCCCGGGGGAAATCGAAACACCATATATTTT	CASSPGGNRNTIYF
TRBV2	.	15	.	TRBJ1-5	TGTGCCAGCAGTGATCGGGGGGGAAGCAATCAGCCCCAGCATTTT	CASSDRGGSNQPQHF
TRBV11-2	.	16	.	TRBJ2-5	TGTGCCAGCAGCGCCACCTTAAATCGGGGTCGAGAGACCCAGTACTTC	CASSATLNRGRETQYF
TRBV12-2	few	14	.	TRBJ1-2	TGTGCAAGTCGCCGGGACAGCTCCGGTAATGGCTACACCTTC	CASRRDSSGNGYTF
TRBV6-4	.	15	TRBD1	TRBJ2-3	TGTGCCAGCAGCCGACTGCGGACAGGTCAAGATACGCAGTATTTT	CASSRLRTGQDTQYF
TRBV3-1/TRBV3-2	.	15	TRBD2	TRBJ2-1	TGTGCCAGCAGGGGACTAGCGGACCTCTACAATGAGCAGTTCTTC	CASRGLADLYNEQFF
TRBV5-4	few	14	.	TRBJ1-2	TGTGCCAGCAGGCGCCCGGGAGGGGACTATGGCTACACCTTC	CASRRPGGDYGYTF
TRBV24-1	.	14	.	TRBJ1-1	TGTGCCACCAGTGATTCTACTCGGGTCACTGAAGCTTTCTTT	CATSDSTRVTEAFF
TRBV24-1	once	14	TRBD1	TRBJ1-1	TGTGCCACCAGTGACTCAGCCTCCGGGACAGCTGCTTTCTTT	CATSDSASGTAAFF
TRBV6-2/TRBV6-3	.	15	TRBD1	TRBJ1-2	TGTGCCAGCAGTTACTCGCGGGCGGGACAGGACGTTTACACCTTC	CASSYSRAGQDVYTF
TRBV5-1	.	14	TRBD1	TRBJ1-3	TGCGCCAGCAGAGCGACAGGGTTTGGAAACACCATATATTTT	CASRATGFGNTIYF
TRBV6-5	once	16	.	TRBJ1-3	TGTGCCAGCAGTTCCAGACAGGCACGCTCTGGAAACACCATATATTTT	CASSSRQARSGNTIYF
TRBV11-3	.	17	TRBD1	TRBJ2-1	TGTGCCAGCAGCTTGGTCTACGGGACAGGGTCCTACAATGAGCAGTTCTTC	CASSLVYGTGSYNEQFF
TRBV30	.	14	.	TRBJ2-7	TGTGCCTGGAGTCCAGCAGGGCAGTCCTACGAGCAGTACTTC	CAWSPAGQSYEQYF
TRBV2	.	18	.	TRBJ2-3	TGTGCCAGCAGTGAAGGAAGGGGAGGGGGAGGGCAAACAGATACGCAGTATTTT	CASSEGRGGGGQTDTQYF
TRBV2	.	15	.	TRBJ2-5	TGTGCCAGCAGGGCCCAGCGGGCACCACAAGAGACCCAGTACTTC	CASRAQRAPQETQYF
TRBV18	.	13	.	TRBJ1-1	TGTGCCAGCTCACCAGCTGGAGGAACTGAAGCTTTCTTT	CASSPAGGTEAFF
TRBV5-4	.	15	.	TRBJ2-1	TGTGCCAGCAGTCCCCCGAGTAGGGGCTACAATGAGCAGTTCTTC	CASSPPSRGYNEQFF
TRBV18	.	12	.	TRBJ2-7	TGTGCCAGCTCACCCGCGACAGACGAGCAGTACTTC	CASSPATDEQYF
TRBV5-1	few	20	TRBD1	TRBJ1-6	TGCGCCAGCAGCTTGGACAGGGGAGGAATAAAGAGCTCCTATAATTCACCCCTCCACTTT	CASSLDRGGIKSSYNSPLHF
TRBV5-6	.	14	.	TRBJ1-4	TGTGCCAGCAGCCTGCGGGGGAGTGGCGAAAAACTGTTTTTT	CASSLRGSGEKLFF
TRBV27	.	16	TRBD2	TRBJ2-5	TGTGCCAGCAGTTTCCGGACTAGCGGGAGTAGAGAGACCCAGTACTTC	CASSFRTSGSRETQYF
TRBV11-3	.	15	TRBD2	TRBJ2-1	TGTGCCAGCAGCTTTGGGAGCGGGGGTTACAATGAGCAGTTCTTC	CASSFGSGGYNEQFF
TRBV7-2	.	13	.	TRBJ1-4	TGTGCCAGCAGATCGCAGGGGTATGAAAAACTGTTTTTT	CASRSQGYEKLFF
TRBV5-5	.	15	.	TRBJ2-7	TGTGCCAGCAGCTTATTTGACGATCGGGACTACGAGCAGTACTTC	CASSLFDDRDYEQYF
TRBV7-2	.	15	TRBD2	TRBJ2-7	TGTGCCAGCAGTATTGGACTAGCGGGAATCTACGAGCAGTACTTC	CASSIGLAGIYEQYF
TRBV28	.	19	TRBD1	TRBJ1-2	TGTGCCAGCACCACTCGTAGGGGCGGAACAGGGGTAGCTAACTATGGCTACACCTTC	CASTTRRGGTGVANYGYTF
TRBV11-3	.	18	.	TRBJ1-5	TGTGCCAGCAGCTTAGGCCGACAGGTCCAAAGGGGCAATCAGCCCCAGCATTTT	CASSLGRQVQRGNQPQHF
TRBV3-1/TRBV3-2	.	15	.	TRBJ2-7	TGTGCCAGCAGCCATTTTTCAACAGCTAAATACGAGCAGTACTTC	CASSHFSTAKYEQYF
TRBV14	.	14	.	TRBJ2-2	TGTGCCAGCAGCTTCGACAGAAACACCGGGGAGCTGTTTTTT	CASSFDRNTGELFF
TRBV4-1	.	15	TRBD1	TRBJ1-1	TGCGCCAGCAGCCACGCTACAGGGGCGAACACTGAAGCTTTCTTT	CASSHATGANTEAFF
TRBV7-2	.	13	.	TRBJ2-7	TGTGCCAGCAGCTCGTCAGATGGCTACGAGCAGTACTTC	CASSSSDGYEQYF
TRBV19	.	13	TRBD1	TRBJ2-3	TGTGCCAGTAGGGGACAGGGAACAGATACGCAGTATTTT	CASRGQGTDTQYF
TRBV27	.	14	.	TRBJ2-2	TGTGCCAGCAGCCTGGACTTATACACCGGGGAGCTGTTTTTT	CASSLDLYTGELFF
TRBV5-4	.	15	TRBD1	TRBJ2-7	TGTGCCAGCAGCTTGCTTAAGGGACAGACCTACGAGCAGTACTTC	CASSLLKGQTYEQYF
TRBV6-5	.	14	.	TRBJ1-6	TGTGCCACCCAGGAAGGGTGGAGGGATTCACCCCTCCACTTT	CATQEGWRDSPLHF
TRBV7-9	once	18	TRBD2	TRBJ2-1	TGTGCCAGCAGCACGTACGGCTCGATTAGCGGGAGGGCCGGTGAGCAGTTCTTC	CASSTYGSISGRAGEQFF
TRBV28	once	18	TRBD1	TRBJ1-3	TGTGCCAGCAGCGTGAGGTTTCAGGGGGCCACTCCTAGAAACACCATATATTTT	CASSVRFQGATPRNTIYF
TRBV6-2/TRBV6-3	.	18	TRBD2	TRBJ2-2	TGTGCCAGCAGTTTGGTTGGCGGGAGGGCTTCGGGCACCGGGGAGCTGTTTTTT	CASSLVGGRASGTGELFF